Following are 15 T cell receptor beta chains from one sample sequenced in a study of chemoradiotherapy in HPV16-positive cancers. This table comes from immunoSEQ multiplex PCR, and its TCRdb copy is limited to in-frame clones, with some not included. The table has approximately 400 clones, approximately 80% seen once. The sample was tumor tissue, taken from a patient who underwent chemoradiotherapy. The receptors come from a human donor with HPV-associated anogenital cancer.

The CDR3 DNA reads TGTGCCAGCAGTGAGACTAGCGGGGGGATGGATGAGCAGTTCTTC. Translating gives CASSETSGGMDEQFF. The chain is built from TRBV6-4 and TRBJ2-1, with 13 positions matching TRBD2. The CDR3 loop spans 15 amino acids. V lost 3 bases to trimming and J lost 8 bases; unmatched junction nucleotides: 4. From germline, CDR1 is MRHNA and CDR2 SNTAGT.

The chain is built from TRBV5-2 and TRBJ2-6. TRBV5-2 is classified as a pseudogene. This CDR3 has 17 residues. CDR3 nucleotides: TGTGCCAGCAAAGATGCAGGAGAACAAAGTCGGGCCAACGTCCTGACTTTC. Translating gives CASKDAGEQSRANVLTF.

This chain uses TRBV10-1 with TRBJ2-1; TRBD2 matches at 13 bases. The germline V gene has CDR1 WNHNN and CDR2 SYGVQD (reference sequence). The V gene end was trimmed by 0 bases and the J gene end by 7 bases; junction bases not matched to a gene: 0. The CDR3 runs to 15 residues. The CDR3 loop reads CASSESTSGGNEQFF. The CDR3 DNA is TGCGCCAGCAGTGAGTCGACTAGCGGGGGGAATGAGCAGTTCTTC.

V is TRBV10-3 and J is TRBJ1-1, with a weak D call TRBD1 (6 bases). The CDR3 runs to 12 residues. Germline V gene lookup returns CDR1 ENHRY and CDR2 SYGVKD. V gave up 10 bases and J gave up 1 base, with 10 bases separating them. This CDR3 is CATSTGNTEAFF. DNA of the CDR3: TGTGCCACCTCGACAGGGAACACTGAAGCTTTCTTT.

The chain uses TRBV30 and TRBJ2-3; 9 bases are shared with TRBD2. V shed 0 bases and J 1 base; nucleotides not matched to a gene: 2. Germline loops: CDR1 GTSNPN, CDR2 SVGIG (reference sequence). The CDR3 extends over 15 amino acids. The CDR3 nucleotides are TGTGCCTGGAGTGTAGGCGGGGGGGGCACAGATACGCAGTATTTT. Amino acid sequence: CAWSVGGGGTDTQYF.

J is TRBJ1-2 and V is TRBV4-3; D call uncertain. Germline CDR1 reads LGHNA; CDR2 reads YSLEER. There are 13 residues in the CDR3. The ends were cut back, 4 bases at V and 5 bases at J, with 11 bases in the middle. DNA of the CDR3: TGCGCCAGCAGCCCGGAAGAAGGGTATGGCTACACCTTC. Its translation: CASSPEEGYGYTF.

The V and J genes are TRBV11-3 and TRBJ2-1, with D unclear. Per the germline V gene, CDR1 is SGHNT and CDR2 is YENEEA. V lost 4 bases and J 0 bases, leaving 7 bases between the germline ends. This CDR3 spans 14 amino acids. CDR3 sequence reads: CASSSDYSYNEQFF. As DNA, the CDR3 is TGTGCCAGCAGCTCAGATTACTCCTACAATGAGCAGTTCTTC.

This chain joins TRBV4-3 and TRBJ1-1; D unclear. The CDR3 is made up of 13 amino acids. The germline V and J ends were trimmed by 0 bases and 6 bases, with 8 bases remaining between them. Germline loops: CDR1 LGHNA, CDR2 YSLEER. The CDR3 DNA is TGCGCCAGCAGCCAAGATGGGCGGGCTGAAGCTTTCTTT. Translated, it gives CASSQDGRAEAFF.

The chain recombines TRBV19 with TRBJ1-4; D remains unclear. Deletions cut 3 bases from V and 10 bases from J, with 18 bases between. The CDR3 consists of 15 residues. Per germline, CDR1 LNHDA and CDR2 SQIVND (reference sequence). The CDR3 sequence is CASSIISEASGKLFF. The CDR3 DNA follows: TGTGCCAGTAGTATTATTTCGGAGGCCTCCGGAAAACTGTTTTTT.

This clone was counted once. The CDR3 DNA follows: TGTGCCAGCAGGGATACCGGGGAGCTGTTTTTT. Translating it yields CASRDTGELFF. The chain carries TRBV6-6 and TRBJ2-2; D not resolved. Trimming took off 6 bases at V and 5 bases at J, with 4 bases between the two ends. Germline V gives CDR1 MNHNY, CDR2 SVGAGI (reference sequence). This CDR3 is built from 11 residues.

The chain links TRBV6-4 to TRBJ2-3; 10 nucleotides align to TRBD2. This CDR3 contains 14 residues. V lost 3 bases, J lost 3 bases, and 0 bases stayed unmatched. The germline V gene encodes CDR1 MRHNA and CDR2 SNTAGT. As DNA, the CDR3 is TGTGCCAGCAGTGAAGCGGGGGGGACAGATACGCAGTATTTT. Translation gives CASSEAGGTDTQYF.

The chain links TRBV6-1 to TRBJ2-7; D may correspond to TRBD1 or TRBD2 (5 bases each). V gave up 3 bases and J gave up 3 bases, with 9 bases separating them. Germline V lookup: CDR1 MNHNS, CDR2 SASEGT. This CDR3 comprises 13 residues. For the CDR3, the DNA is TGTGCCAGCAGTGAGGGGGAGTTCTACGAGCAGTACTTC. Translated: CASSEGEFYEQYF.

The V and J genes are TRBV6-5 and TRBJ1-2; D is uncertain. Trimming left V 5 bases short and J 5 bases short, with 9 bases between. Germline values: CDR1 MNHEY, CDR2 SVGAGI. The CDR3 extends over 12 amino acids. The CDR3 reads CASSPDNYGYTF. CDR3 sequence (DNA): TGTGCCAGCAGTCCCGACAATTATGGCTACACCTTC.

By frequency in the sample, this clone is hyperexpanded. The chain couples TRBV5-1 to TRBJ2-1; D gene uncertain. V dropped 0 bases and J dropped 2 bases, with 12 bases sitting between them. There are 16 residues in the CDR3. CDR1 is SGHRS, CDR2 YFSETQ, per germline. CDR3 sequence (DNA): TGCGCCAGCAGCTTGGCCATGACATCGCCCTACAATGAGCAGTTCTTC. Its translation: CASSLAMTSPYNEQFF. Combining the CDR3 with reference TRBV5-1 and TRBJ2-1 gives the whole variable domain KAGVTQTPRYLIKTRGQQVTLSCSPISGHRSVSWYQQTPGQGLQFLFEYFSETQRNKGNFPGRFSGRQFSNSRSEMNVSTLELGDSALYLCASSLAMTSPYNEQFFGPGTRLTVL.

This sequence joins TRBV5-5 and TRBJ2-3, with 8 bases fitting TRBD2. The J segment lost 2 bases and the V segment lost 7 bases, leaving 12 bases of the junction unmatched. CDR1 and CDR2 from the germline V gene are SGHKS and YYEKEE (reference sequence). CDR3 length equals 16 residues. The CDR3 bases are TGTGCCAGCGCAAGGGTTGGCGGGGGGTACACAGATACGCAGTATTTT. Amino acids: CASARVGGGYTDTQYF.